The 3 T cell receptor beta chains listed next were all sequenced from one sample in a study of cytomegalovirus exposure and HLA in healthy donors. Both 60 Vbeta primers and 13 Jbeta primers went into the PCR. Using immunoSEQ multiplex PCR, the repertoire was profiled, and TCRdb retains in-frame clones only, with some absent. The sample yields around 190,000 clones, roughly 85% seen once. The sample comprised PBMCs. The receptor set was obtained from a woman aged 25 to 39 in good health and CMV-seropositive.

The J gene is TRBJ1-2, the V gene TRBV9; D is unresolved. The CDR3 length is 14 residues. The ends were cut back, 1 base at V and 1 base at J, with 8 bases in the middle. Germline CDR1 SGDLS, CDR2 YYNGEE. The CDR3 is CASSVSGGNYGYTF. CDR3 nucleotide sequence: TGTGCCAGCAGCGTATCTGGCGGTAACTATGGCTACACCTTC. Using reference TRBV9 and TRBJ1-2 for the parts outside the CDR3, the full variable domain is DSGVTQTPKHLITATGQRVTLRCSPRSGDLSVYWYQQSLDQGLQFLIQYYNGEERAKGNILERFSAQQFPDLHSELNLSSLELGDSALYFCASSVSGGNYGYTFGSGTRLTVV.

The chain is built from TRBV2 and TRBJ1-4; TRBD1 agrees at 7 bases. This CDR3 has 15 residues. The V gene's germline CDR1 is SNHLY and CDR2 FYNNEI. With V trimmed by 6 bases and J by 4 bases, 8 bases remained unmatched. As DNA, the CDR3 is TGTGCCAGCAGGCAGACGGGACAGATTAATGAAAAACTGTTTTTT. Translation gives CASRQTGQINEKLFF.

This chain links TRBV6-8 with TRBJ1-6, with a tentative D call TRBD1 (5 bases). V lost 2 bases and J 5 bases, leaving 13 bases between the germline ends. Looked up from germline, CDR1 is MNHGY and CDR2 is SAAAGT. The CDR3 runs 16 residues. The CDR3 is CASSYPGGTHNSPLHF. CDR3 nucleotide sequence: TGTGCCAGCAGTTACCCGGGGGGAACCCATAATTCACCCCTCCACTTT.